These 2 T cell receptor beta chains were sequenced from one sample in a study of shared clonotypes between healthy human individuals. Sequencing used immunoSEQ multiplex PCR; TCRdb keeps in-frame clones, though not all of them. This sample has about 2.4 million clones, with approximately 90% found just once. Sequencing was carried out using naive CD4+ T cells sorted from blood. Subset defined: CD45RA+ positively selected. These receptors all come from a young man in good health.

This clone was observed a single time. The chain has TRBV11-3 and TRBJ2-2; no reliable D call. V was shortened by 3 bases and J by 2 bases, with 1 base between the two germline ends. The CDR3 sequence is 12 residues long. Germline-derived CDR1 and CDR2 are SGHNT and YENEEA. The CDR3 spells CASSFNTGELFF. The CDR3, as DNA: TGTGCCAGCAGCTTCAACACCGGGGAGCTGTTTTTT.

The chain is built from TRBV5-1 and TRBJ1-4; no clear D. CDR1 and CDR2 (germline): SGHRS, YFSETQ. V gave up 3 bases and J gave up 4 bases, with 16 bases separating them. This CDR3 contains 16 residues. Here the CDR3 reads CASSSQPGGSNEKLFF. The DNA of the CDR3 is TGCGCCAGCAGCTCCCAACCCGGAGGGAGTAATGAAAAACTGTTTTTT.